A selection of T cell receptor beta chains follows, all from one sample in a study of cytomegalovirus exposure and HLA in healthy donors. The repertoire was sequenced with immunoSEQ multiplex PCR; TCRdb's copy has only in-frame clones and lacks some. The sample lists 160,000 or so clones, roughly 82% seen once, with under 7.5% in the top ten. The sequencing input was PBMCs. All receptors derive from a man aged 45-60 years in good health and CMV-seropositive. Both conserved end residues are part of each CDR3. A D gene is named only where the DNA matches it firmly. Expanded clones get a size class; other rows say once, few or many, or leave the size out.

D gene	clone size	CDR3 length	V gene	J gene	CDR3 protein	CDR3 DNA
TRBD2	.	19	TRBV27	TRBJ2-3	CASSSGVGTSGLNTDTQYF	TGTGCCAGCAGTTCAGGGGTCGGGACTAGCGGACTGAACACAGATACGCAGTATTTT
TRBD1	.	13	TRBV6-1	TRBJ2-5	CASIGQGAGEQYF	TGTGCCAGCATCGGACAGGGGGCGGGAGAGCAGTACTTC
TRBD1	.	16	TRBV19	TRBJ1-2	CASSDRGGQANYGYTF	TGTGCCAGTAGCGACAGGGGAGGTCAAGCTAACTATGGCTACACCTTC
.	.	14	TRBV5-1	TRBJ2-2	CASSLVRAAGELFF	TGCGCCAGCAGCTTGGTGAGGGCCGCCGGGGAGCTGTTTTTT
TRBD1	.	15	TRBV30	TRBJ1-4	CAWSNRGLRSEKLFF	TGTGCCTGGAGTAACAGGGGGCTCCGTAGTGAAAAACTGTTTTTT
TRBD1	.	16	TRBV4-1	TRBJ2-6	CASSQVDRGRANVLTF	TGCGCCAGCAGCCAAGTCGACAGGGGAAGGGCCAACGTCCTGACTTTC
.	once	16	TRBV10-1	TRBJ2-1	CASSDGGRGGRNEQFF	TGCGCCAGCAGTGACGGTGGCAGGGGCGGACGGAATGAGCAGTTCTTC
.	.	15	TRBV30	TRBJ1-3	CAWSVSWLAGNTIYF	TGTGCCTGGAGTGTAAGCTGGTTAGCTGGAAACACCATATATTTT
.	.	13	TRBV11-2	TRBJ1-1	CASSFGQTTEAFF	TGTGCCAGCAGCTTCGGACAGACCACTGAAGCTTTCTTT
.	.	14	TRBV6-1	TRBJ1-1	CASSLRGYGAEAFF	TGTGCCAGCAGCCTCAGGGGATACGGGGCTGAAGCTTTCTTT
.	.	13	TRBV14	TRBJ1-3	CASSQYVGNTIYF	TGTGCCAGCAGCCAATATGTTGGAAACACCATATATTTT
TRBD1	.	15	TRBV29-1	TRBJ2-1	CSVSVGQGWYNEQFF	TGCAGCGTTTCCGTCGGACAGGGATGGTACAATGAGCAGTTCTTC
TRBD1	.	13	TRBV30	TRBJ2-5	CAWGQGVEGTQYF	TGTGCCTGGGGACAGGGAGTGGAAGGAACCCAGTACTTC
.	few	15	TRBV29-1	TRBJ2-2	CSVPRPGSLSGELFF	TGCAGCGTGCCTAGACCGGGTTCCTTATCCGGGGAGCTGTTTTTT
.	.	14	TRBV12-5	TRBJ1-3	CASGYQGGGNTIYF	TGTGCTAGTGGTTACCAGGGAGGTGGAAACACCATATATTTT
.	.	13	TRBV15	TRBJ1-2	CATSRGTENGYTF	TGTGCCACCAGCAGGGGGACTGAGAATGGCTACACCTTC
.	.	16	TRBV6-5	TRBJ1-1	CASSYSRGGGRTEAFF	TGTGCCAGCAGTTACTCGAGGGGAGGGGGAAGGACTGAAGCTTTCTTT
.	.	16	TRBV15	TRBJ2-3	CATSGWGLPSPDTQYF	TGTGCCACCAGTGGATGGGGTTTACCTAGCCCAGATACGCAGTATTTT
.	.	13	TRBV7-3	TRBJ2-3	CASRGAGSDTQYF	TGTGCCAGCAGGGGAGCGGGTAGCGATACGCAGTATTTT
.	.	15	TRBV14	TRBJ2-1	CASSQVIDYYNEQFF	TGTGCCAGCAGCCAAGTTATTGACTACTACAATGAGCAGTTCTTC
.	.	12	TRBV29-1	TRBJ2-1	CSVEALYNEQFF	TGCAGCGTTGAGGCCCTGTATAATGAGCAGTTCTTC
.	few	14	TRBV6-1	TRBJ1-1	CASSRSREVTEAFF	TGTGCCAGCAGTCGGTCTAGGGAGGTCACTGAAGCTTTCTTT
.	.	13	TRBV5-1	TRBJ2-5	CASSPSNTETQYF	TGCGCCAGCAGCCCATCTAATACAGAGACCCAGTACTTC
.	.	13	TRBV9	TRBJ2-1	CASSVAQYNEQFF	TGTGCCAGCAGCGTAGCTCAGTACAATGAGCAGTTCTTC
.	.	17	TRBV6-1	TRBJ2-6	CASSVVVPTSGANVLTF	TGTGCCAGCAGTGTAGTGGTCCCCACCTCTGGGGCCAACGTCCTGACTTTC
TRBD1	.	15	TRBV6-1	TRBJ1-3	CASSLGQGTGNTIYF	TGTGCCAGCAGTCTTGGACAGGGAACTGGAAACACCATATATTTT
.	.	17	TRBV7-9	TRBJ2-7	CASSSVDSRTGAYEQYF	TGTGCCAGCAGCTCAGTCGACTCCAGAACGGGGGCCTACGAGCAGTACTTC
TRBD1	.	15	TRBV7-3	TRBJ2-3	CASSLNRGRTDTQYF	TGTGCCAGCAGCTTGAACAGGGGACGAACAGATACGCAGTATTTT
.	.	16	TRBV2	TRBJ1-4	CASRVGGTAINEKLFF	TGTGCCAGCAGGGTAGGGGGAACGGCCATTAATGAAAAACTGTTTTTT
TRBD1	.	14	TRBV6-1	TRBJ1-2	CASSEGGRGNGYTF	TGTGCCAGCAGTGAAGGCGGCAGGGGGAATGGCTACACCTTC
TRBD1	.	16	TRBV4-1	TRBJ1-1	CASSHPSGTENTEAFF	TGCGCCAGCAGCCATCCCTCCGGGACAGAGAACACTGAAGCTTTCTTT
.	.	16	TRBV5-5	TRBJ2-6	CASSITQGSGANVLTF	TGTGCCAGCAGCATCACACAGGGCTCTGGGGCCAACGTCCTGACTTTC
TRBD1	.	14	TRBV10-1	TRBJ2-1	CASSESGQAEEQFF	TGCGCCAGCAGTGAGTCGGGACAGGCCGAGGAGCAGTTCTTC
.	.	15	TRBV5-6	TRBJ1-6	CASSLSGMPNSPLHF	TGTGCCAGCAGCTTGTCAGGGATGCCTAATTCACCCCTCCACTTT
.	.	15	TRBV5-1	TRBJ1-5	CASSLNGGGNQPQHF	TGCGCCAGCAGCTTGAACGGGGGTGGTAATCAGCCCCAGCATTTT
TRBD2	.	15	TRBV7-3	TRBJ2-1	CASSLIGTSFDEQFF	TGTGCCAGCAGCTTAATAGGGACTAGCTTCGATGAGCAGTTCTTC
.	.	13	TRBV14	TRBJ2-7	CASSQTGPHEQYF	TGTGCCAGCAGCCAAACAGGGCCCCACGAGCAGTACTTC
.	.	16	TRBV2	TRBJ1-1	CASLREGWTLNTEAFF	TGTGCCAGCCTGAGGGAGGGATGGACGTTAAACACTGAAGCTTTCTTT
.	.	15	TRBV5-1	TRBJ1-5	CASSPHGEINQPQHF	TGCGCCAGCAGCCCACACGGGGAAATCAATCAGCCCCAGCATTTT
.	once	13	TRBV2	TRBJ1-2	CASSQTVNYGYTF	TGTGCCAGCAGTCAGACAGTTAACTATGGCTACACCTTC
.	.	13	TRBV7-8	TRBJ2-4	CASSLGQVDIQYF	TGTGCCAGCAGCTTAGGCCAGGTGGACATTCAGTACTTC
.	.	13	TRBV10-3	TRBJ1-4	CAISDRGGEKLFF	TGTGCCATCAGTGACAGGGGCGGTGAAAAACTGTTTTTT
.	.	13	TRBV5-4	TRBJ2-5	CASSLGGLETQYF	TGTGCCAGCAGCTTGGGCGGTTTAGAGACCCAGTACTTC
.	.	15	TRBV27	TRBJ1-5	CASSQQRGSNQPQHF	TGTGCCAGCAGCCAACAGCGAGGGAGCAATCAGCCCCAGCATTTT
.	.	14	TRBV6-1	TRBJ2-1	CASSEQTYYNEQFF	TGTGCCAGCAGTGAACAGACATATTACAATGAGCAGTTCTTC
.	.	13	TRBV11-3	TRBJ1-1	CASSFRGGTEAFF	TGTGCCAGCAGCTTTAGGGGCGGCACTGAAGCTTTCTTT
.	.	15	TRBV6-5	TRBJ1-4	CASSPRGTPYEKLFF	TGTGCCAGCAGTCCCCGTGGGACACCTTATGAAAAACTGTTTTTT
.	.	11	TRBV5-1	TRBJ1-2	CASSRGNGYTF	TGCGCCAGCAGCCGAGGAAATGGCTACACCTTC
.	.	15	TRBV27	TRBJ2-1	CASSPIGGVANEQFF	TGTGCCAGCAGTCCCATTGGCGGAGTAGCCAATGAGCAGTTCTTC
.	.	15	TRBV13	TRBJ2-5	CASSQDYSRGETQYF	TGTGCCAGCAGCCAAGACTACTCCCGAGGGGAGACCCAGTACTTC
TRBD2	.	15	TRBV5-4	TRBJ2-2	CASSFRGGNTGELFF	TGTGCCAGCAGCTTCCGGGGGGGAAACACCGGGGAGCTGTTTTTT
TRBD1	.	16	TRBV7-6	TRBJ2-1	CASSLAGTGSQNEQFF	TGTGCCAGCAGCTTGGCCGGGACAGGGTCTCAAAATGAGCAGTTCTTC
TRBD1	.	14	TRBV7-9	TRBJ2-7	CASSLRQGDYEQYF	TGTGCCAGCAGCTTACGACAGGGAGACTACGAGCAGTACTTC
TRBD2	.	15	TRBV4-2	TRBJ2-1	CASRVAGVTYNEQFF	TGTGCCAGCAGAGTAGCGGGAGTGACCTACAATGAGCAGTTCTTC